A single sample is the source of the 16 T cell receptor beta chains below, sequenced in a study of blood T cell repertoires in COVID-19. Some clones are missing from TCRdb's copy, which holds only in-frame ones; the method was immunoSEQ multiplex PCR. The table records a few hundred thousand clones, roughly 83% of them present only once. Sequenced sample: peripheral blood. These receptors all come from a woman aged 50 to 65 with acute or convalescent COVID-19.

This clone was seen only once. The J gene is TRBJ2-1, the V gene TRBV4-1; 8 bases map to TRBD2. The ends lost 2 bases at V and 2 bases at J; junction bases unmatched: 14. The CDR3 has 19 residues. Germline CDR1 is MGHRA and CDR2 is YSYEKL. The CDR3, as DNA: TGCGCCAGCAGCCAATACGTCGTCGGGGGGGTAATCGCCTACAATGAGCAGTTCTTC. This codes for CASSQYVVGGVIAYNEQFF.

The chain combines TRBV28 with TRBJ2-7; 9 nucleotides agree with TRBD1. In germline, CDR1 is MDHEN, CDR2 SYDVKM. With V trimmed by 5 bases and J by 0 bases, 11 bases remained unmatched. CDR3 length: 17 residues. The CDR3 nucleotides are TGTGCCAGCAGTCCCCCCAACAGGGGGCAACTCTCCTACGAGCAGTACTTC. Translation: CASSPPNRGQLSYEQYF.

The chain combines TRBV7-9 with TRBJ2-5; D gene ambiguous. V was trimmed by 1 base and J by 5 bases, leaving 5 bases between them. CDR3 size: 12 residues. Per germline, CDR1 SEHNR and CDR2 FQNEAQ (reference sequence). The CDR3, as DNA: TGTGCCAGCAGCTTAGACGGGGAGACCCAGTACTTC. Translating it yields CASSLDGETQYF.

The chain employs TRBV3-1 (or the pseudogene TRBV3-2) and TRBJ2-2; 7 nucleotides match TRBD1. The germline CDR1 and CDR2 sequences are LGHDT and YNNKEL (reference sequence). Trimming at V came to 2 bases and at J to 7 bases, leaving 7 bases not matched to a gene. The length of the CDR3 is 15 residues. CDR3 region: CASSQLTRQGGELFF. The CDR3 DNA reads TGTGCCAGCAGCCAACTAACCAGACAGGGCGGGGAGCTGTTTTTT.

In this sample, this clone turned up a few times. The chain couples TRBV18 to TRBJ1-5; TRBD1 matches at 8 bases. Losses at the gene ends were 3 bases for V and 6 bases for J; bases not matched to a gene: 7. The germline CDR1 and CDR2 sequences are KGHSH and LQKENI. The CDR3 spans 15 residues. For the CDR3, the DNA is TGTGCCAGCTCACCGGGGACAGGTTCAATTCAGCCCCAGCATTTT. It is translated as CASSPGTGSIQPQHF.

The CDR3 is CASSQGGADGYTF. CDR3 coding DNA: TGTGCCAGTAGTCAAGGGGGGGCGGATGGCTACACCTTC. This chain links TRBV28 with TRBJ1-2; D might be TRBD1 (6 bases). This CDR3 is built from 13 residues. The V and J ends lost 9 bases and 6 bases respectively, with 17 bases between them. Germline values: CDR1 MDHEN, CDR2 SYDVKM.

The gene calls are TRBV5-4 and TRBJ1-6, with D possibly being TRBD1 (6 bases). This CDR3 spans 15 amino acids. V was clipped by 5 bases and J by 7 bases, with 16 bases between them. Germline CDR1 reads SGHNT; CDR2 reads YYREEE (reference sequence). The CDR3 region is CASSINQGTNSPLHF. Written as DNA, the CDR3 is TGTGCCAGCAGTATAAACCAGGGGACCAATTCACCCCTCCACTTT.

The chain couples TRBV5-1 to TRBJ2-5, with D maybe TRBD1 (5 bases). The V and J ends lost 5 bases and 1 base respectively, with 12 bases between them. Germline CDR1 is SGHRS and CDR2 is YFSETQ. This CDR3 region has 14 residues. Here the CDR3 DNA reads TGCGCCAGCAGGTCGCAGGGTGCCCAAGAGACCCAGTACTTC. Its translation: CASRSQGAQETQYF.

The chain carries TRBV5-1 and TRBJ2-7; D perhaps matches TRBD2 (6 bases). Germline CDR1 SGHRS, CDR2 YFSETQ. The V gene lost 4 bases and the J gene lost 6 bases, with 11 bases spanning the gap. This CDR3 spans 12 amino acids. The CDR3 reads CASSPGLSEQYF. The CDR3 DNA reads TGCGCCAGCAGCCCGGGACTGTCCGAGCAGTACTTC.

Only a few counts were recorded for this clone. The rearrangement uses TRBV28 and TRBJ1-2; 9 bases are a match to TRBD1. Germline-derived CDR1 and CDR2 are MDHEN and SYDVKM. The V and J ends lost 6 bases and 4 bases, in that order; junction bases with no gene match: 6. The CDR3 runs 14 residues. In nucleotides, the CDR3 is TGTGCCAGCAGGATGTGGGACAGGGCCTATGGCTACACCTTC. Protein: CASRMWDRAYGYTF.

The chain carries TRBV29-1 and TRBJ2-1, with 8 bases aligning to TRBD2. There are 16 residues in the CDR3. The germline V gene encodes CDR1 SQVTM and CDR2 ANQGSEA. With V trimmed by 0 bases and J by 4 bases, 8 bases remained unmatched. The CDR3 nucleotides read TGCAGCGTTGAAGATCGGGGCAGCGGGAGTTACAATGAGCAGTTCTTC. Translation: CSVEDRGSGSYNEQFF.

In this sample, this clone turned up once. The chain recombines TRBV19 with TRBJ1-2; no clear D gene. V was pared by 4 bases and J by 8 bases, with 17 bases between. From germline, CDR1 is LNHDA and CDR2 SQIVND (reference sequence). The CDR3 covers 14 residues. The CDR3 loop reads CASSTPRGLGGYTF. In nucleotides, the CDR3 is TGTGCCAGTAGTACCCCCCGCGGGCTGGGAGGCTACACCTTC.

The rearrangement uses TRBV3-1 (or the pseudogene TRBV3-2) and TRBJ2-1, with 11 bases identical to TRBD1. V gave up 4 bases and J gave up 1 base; unmatched junction bases: 0. There are 15 residues in the CDR3. Looked up from germline, CDR1 is LGHDT and CDR2 is YNNKEL (reference sequence). In DNA, the CDR3 is TGTGCCAGCAGCCGGGACAGGGGGTCCTACAATGAGCAGTTCTTC. Protein: CASSRDRGSYNEQFF.

Note on this clone: Other DNA sequences in the same sample also yield this CDR3. The rearrangement uses TRBV7-3 and TRBJ1-1; D is unresolved. The CDR3 loop spans 13 amino acids. Germline values: CDR1 SGHTA, CDR2 FQGTGA. V lost 5 bases to trimming and J lost 0 bases, with 7 bases between them. The CDR3, as DNA: TGTGCCAGCAGCCCTACGTTGAACACTGAAGCTTTCTTT. This encodes CASSPTLNTEAFF.

The chain has TRBV4-1 and TRBJ2-7; TRBD1 aligns across 7 bases. CDR1 is MGHRA and CDR2 is YSYEKL in the germline V gene. Unmatched junction bases numbered 1, after V lost 2 bases and J lost 3 bases. This CDR3 comprises 13 residues. The CDR3, as DNA: TGCGCCAGCAGCCAAAGGGACAGCTACGAGCAGTACTTC. It yields the protein CASSQRDSYEQYF.

V and J are TRBV28 and TRBJ2-5; perhaps TRBD2 as D (6 bases). This CDR3 has 18 residues. Germline lookup yields CDR1 MDHEN and CDR2 SYDVKM. The ends were cut back, 3 bases at V and 2 bases at J, with 22 bases in the middle. CDR3 in amino acids: CASSFPLRGFPQQETQYF. Written as DNA, the CDR3 is TGTGCCAGCAGTTTCCCCCTACGGGGGTTTCCCCAACAAGAGACCCAGTACTTC.